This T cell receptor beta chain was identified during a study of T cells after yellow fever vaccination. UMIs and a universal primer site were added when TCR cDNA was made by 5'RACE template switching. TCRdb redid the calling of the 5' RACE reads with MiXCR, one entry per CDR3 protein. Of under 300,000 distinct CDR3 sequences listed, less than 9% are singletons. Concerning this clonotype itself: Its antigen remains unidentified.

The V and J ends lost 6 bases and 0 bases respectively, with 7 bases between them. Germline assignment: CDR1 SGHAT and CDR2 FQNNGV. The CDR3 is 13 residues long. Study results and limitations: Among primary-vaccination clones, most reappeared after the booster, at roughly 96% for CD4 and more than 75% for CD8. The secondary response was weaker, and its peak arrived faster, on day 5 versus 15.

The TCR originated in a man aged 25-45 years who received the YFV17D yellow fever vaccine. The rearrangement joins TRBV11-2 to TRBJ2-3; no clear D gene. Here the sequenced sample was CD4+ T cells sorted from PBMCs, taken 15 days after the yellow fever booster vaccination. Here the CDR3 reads CASRRLSTDTQYF. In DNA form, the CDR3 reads TGTGCCAGCAGGCGTCTTAGCACAGATACGCAGTATTTT.